The clone carrying this T cell receptor beta chain was recorded a few times. With 6 bases clipped from V and 7 bases from J, the junction kept 11 bases outside the gene matches. The CDR3 runs to 15 residues. Per the germline V gene, CDR1 is MNHEY and CDR2 is SVGAGI. Starting material of 400 to 600 ng total RNA yielded TCR beta cDNA via a constant-region primer. Generation of the TCR beta libraries relied on three nested multiplex PCR rounds using slightly modified ARM-PCR. TRBV1-TRBV30 forward primers paired with a C-beta reverse primer drove the first two PCR rounds, roughly 10 cycles each. TCRdb reanalysed the multiplex PCR reads using MiXCR and keeps one entry per CDR3 protein. The sample holds 310,000 or so distinct CDR3 sequences, 50% to 75% seen once. This sample stems from a study of tumor-infiltrating lymphocytes in primary liver carcinoma. Germline DNA was also extracted, while the blood RNA originated from unsorted whole blood.

This TCR derives from a woman under 40 with primary liver carcinoma and hepatitis B virus infection. The chain recombines TRBV6-5 with TRBJ1-4; 7 nucleotides line up with TRBD1. The specimen sequenced was peripheral blood. CDR3 protein: CASRSQGGIGEKLFF. The CDR3 nucleotides read TGTGCCAGCAGGTCCCAGGGGGGGATTGGTGAAAAACTGTTTTTT.